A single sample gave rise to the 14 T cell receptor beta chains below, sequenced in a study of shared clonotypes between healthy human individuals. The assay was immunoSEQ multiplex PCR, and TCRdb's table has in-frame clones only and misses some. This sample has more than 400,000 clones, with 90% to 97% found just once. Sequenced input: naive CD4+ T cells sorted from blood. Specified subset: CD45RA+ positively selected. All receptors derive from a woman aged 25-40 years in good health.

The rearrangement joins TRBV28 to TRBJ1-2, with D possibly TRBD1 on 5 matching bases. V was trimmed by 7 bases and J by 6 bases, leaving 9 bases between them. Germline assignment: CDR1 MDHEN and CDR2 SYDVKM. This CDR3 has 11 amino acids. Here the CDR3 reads CASTGGHGYTF. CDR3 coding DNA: TGTGCCAGCACCGGGGGTCATGGCTACACCTTC.

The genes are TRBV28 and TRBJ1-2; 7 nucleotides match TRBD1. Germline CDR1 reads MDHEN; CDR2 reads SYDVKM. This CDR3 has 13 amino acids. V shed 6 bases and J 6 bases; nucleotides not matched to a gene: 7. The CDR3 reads CASSLGTDHGYTF. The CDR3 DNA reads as TGTGCCAGCAGCCTAGGGACAGATCATGGCTACACCTTC.

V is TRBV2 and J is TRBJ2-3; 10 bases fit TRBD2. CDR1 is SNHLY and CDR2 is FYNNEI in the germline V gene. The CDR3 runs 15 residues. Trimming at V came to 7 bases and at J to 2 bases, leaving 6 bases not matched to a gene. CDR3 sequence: CASTMGLANTDTQYF. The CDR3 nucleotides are TGTGCCAGCACCATGGGACTAGCGAACACAGATACGCAGTATTTT.

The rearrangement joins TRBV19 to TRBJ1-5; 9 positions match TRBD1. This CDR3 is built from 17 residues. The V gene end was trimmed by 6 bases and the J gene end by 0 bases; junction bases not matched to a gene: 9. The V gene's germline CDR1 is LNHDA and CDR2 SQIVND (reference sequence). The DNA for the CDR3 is TGTGCCAGTAGGACGGACAGGGGTAGTTATAGCAATCAGCCCCAGCATTTT. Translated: CASRTDRGSYSNQPQHF. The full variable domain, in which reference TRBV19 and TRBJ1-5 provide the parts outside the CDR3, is DGGITQSPKYLFRKEGQNVTLSCEQNLNHDAMYWYRQDPGQGLRLIYYSQIVNDFQKGDIAEGYSVSREKKESFPLTVTSAQKNPTAFYLCASRTDRGSYSNQPQHFGDGTRLSIL.

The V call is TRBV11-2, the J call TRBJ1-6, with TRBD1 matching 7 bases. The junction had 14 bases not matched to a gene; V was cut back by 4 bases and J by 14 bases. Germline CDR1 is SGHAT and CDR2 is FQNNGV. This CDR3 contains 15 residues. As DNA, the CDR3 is TGTGCCAGCAGCTCCATAGGGGGCGGCGGTGGGGCCCTCCACTTT. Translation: CASSSIGGGGGALHF.

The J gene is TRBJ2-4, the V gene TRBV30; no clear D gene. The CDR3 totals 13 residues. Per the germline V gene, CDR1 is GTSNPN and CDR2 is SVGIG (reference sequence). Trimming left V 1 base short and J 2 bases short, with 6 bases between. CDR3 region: CAWSEGSKNIQYF. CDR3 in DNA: TGTGCCTGGAGTGAAGGATCCAAAAACATTCAGTACTTC.

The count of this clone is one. CDR3 nucleotide sequence: TGTGCCAGCAGCTTAGTAGCGGGGGGTCTGGAGACCCAGTACTTC. Translating it yields CASSLVAGGLETQYF. The chain couples TRBV7-9 to TRBJ2-5, with 10 bases aligning to TRBD2. CDR1 and CDR2 (germline): SEHNR, FQNEAQ (reference sequence). The V gene end was trimmed by 1 base and the J gene end by 5 bases; junction bases not matched to a gene: 4. CDR3 length equals 15 residues.

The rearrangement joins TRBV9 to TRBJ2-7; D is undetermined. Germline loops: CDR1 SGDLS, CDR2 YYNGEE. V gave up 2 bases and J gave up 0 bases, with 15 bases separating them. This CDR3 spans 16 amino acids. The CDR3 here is CASSVEPRALSYEQYF. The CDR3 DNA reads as TGTGCCAGCAGCGTTGAGCCTCGGGCCCTCTCCTACGAGCAGTACTTC.

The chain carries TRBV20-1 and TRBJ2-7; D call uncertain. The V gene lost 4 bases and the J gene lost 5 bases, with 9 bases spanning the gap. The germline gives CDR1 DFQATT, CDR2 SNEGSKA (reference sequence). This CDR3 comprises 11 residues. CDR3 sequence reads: CSATFLNEQYF. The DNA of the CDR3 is TGCAGTGCTACTTTTTTGAACGAGCAGTACTTC.

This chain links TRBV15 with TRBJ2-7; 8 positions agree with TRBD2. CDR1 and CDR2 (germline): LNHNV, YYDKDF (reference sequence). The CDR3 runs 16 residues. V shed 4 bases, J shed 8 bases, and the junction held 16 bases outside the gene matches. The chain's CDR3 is CATSTGTGAGVLQQYF. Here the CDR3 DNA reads TGTGCCACCAGCACTGGGACTGGAGCGGGAGTACTGCAGCAGTACTTC.

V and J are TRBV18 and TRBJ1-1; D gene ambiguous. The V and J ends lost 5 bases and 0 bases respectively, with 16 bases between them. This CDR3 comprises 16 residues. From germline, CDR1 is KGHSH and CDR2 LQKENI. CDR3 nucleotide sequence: TGTGCCAGCTCAGGAGGCGAGGCAGCCATGAACACTGAAGCTTTCTTT. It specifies CASSGGEAAMNTEAFF.

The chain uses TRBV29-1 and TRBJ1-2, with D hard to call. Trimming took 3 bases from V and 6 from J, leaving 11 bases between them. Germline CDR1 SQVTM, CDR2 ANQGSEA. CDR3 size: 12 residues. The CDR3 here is CSVDKDGDGYTF. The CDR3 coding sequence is TGCAGCGTTGATAAGGACGGGGATGGCTACACCTTC. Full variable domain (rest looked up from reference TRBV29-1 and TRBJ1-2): SAVISQKPSRDICQRGTSLTIQCQVDSQVTMMFWYRQQPGQSLTLIATANQGSEATYESGFVIDKFPISRPNLTFSTLTVSNMSPEDSSIYLCSVDKDGDGYTFGSGTRLTVV.

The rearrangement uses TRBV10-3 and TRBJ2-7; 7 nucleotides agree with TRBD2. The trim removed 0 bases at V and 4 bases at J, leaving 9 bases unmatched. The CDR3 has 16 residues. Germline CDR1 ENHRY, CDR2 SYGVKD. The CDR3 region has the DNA TGTGCCATCAGTGAGTCGTTTCGGGGAGCGGGGTACGAGCAGTACTTC. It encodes CAISESFRGAGYEQYF.

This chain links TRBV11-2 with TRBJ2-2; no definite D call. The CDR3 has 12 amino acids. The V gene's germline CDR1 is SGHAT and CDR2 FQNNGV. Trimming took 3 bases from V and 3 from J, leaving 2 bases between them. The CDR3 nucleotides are TGTGCCAGCAGCTTGTACACCGGGGAGCTGTTTTTT. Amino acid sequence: CASSLYTGELFF.